This T cell receptor beta chain was captured by sequencing in a study of blood T cell repertoires in COVID-19. As for the study in general: Sources were T cells, B-cell-depleted T cells, or PBMCs; the material itself was cDNA or gDNA.

This CDR3 has 16 amino acids. V shed 0 bases and J 7 bases; nucleotides not matched to a gene: 9. The V gene's germline CDR1 is SGHAT and CDR2 FQNNGV. Sequencing used immunoSEQ multiplex PCR; TCRdb keeps in-frame clones, though not all of them. The sample lists some 250,000 clones, roughly 86% seen once, with 5.2% in the top ten. Enrollment of patients from Seattle took place during active infection, with longitudinal follow-up. The sample consisted of peripheral blood. The V call is TRBV11-2, the J call TRBJ1-2, with 9 positions matching TRBD1. The clonotype originates from a woman aged 55-75 years with COVID-19, enrolled during active disease. CDR3 loop: CASSLDLGQGRSGYTF. The CDR3 nucleotides are TGTGCCAGCAGCTTAGATTTGGGACAGGGACGAAGTGGCTACACCTTC.